The present T cell receptor (beta chain) was sequenced within a study of response to subunit inactivated influenza vaccine. The germline V gene encodes CDR1 SGHRS and CDR2 YFSETQ. V dropped 4 bases and J dropped 3; count of bases not matched to a gene: 7. This CDR3 contains 16 residues. This clonotype was counted at least ten times. Its antigen is as yet unknown. TCRdb fed the RT-PCR reads into MiXCR, producing one record per CDR3 protein. Among a few hundred thousand distinct CDR3 sequences, 12% to 15% were seen once, and the ten largest hold 11%. Study-wide results and limits: Authors proposed each seasonal influenza vaccination draws in few new T cells.

V and J are TRBV5-1 and TRBJ2-7; 13 nucleotides line up with TRBD2. This sample comprised PBMCs from blood, obtained 11 to 12 days after vaccination. The TCR comes from a man aged 50 or older who received an inactivated influenza vaccine. CDR3 amino acids: CASSPTLAGGYYEQYF. The DNA of the CDR3 is TGCGCCAGCAGCCCCACACTAGCGGGGGGGTACTACGAGCAGTACTTC.